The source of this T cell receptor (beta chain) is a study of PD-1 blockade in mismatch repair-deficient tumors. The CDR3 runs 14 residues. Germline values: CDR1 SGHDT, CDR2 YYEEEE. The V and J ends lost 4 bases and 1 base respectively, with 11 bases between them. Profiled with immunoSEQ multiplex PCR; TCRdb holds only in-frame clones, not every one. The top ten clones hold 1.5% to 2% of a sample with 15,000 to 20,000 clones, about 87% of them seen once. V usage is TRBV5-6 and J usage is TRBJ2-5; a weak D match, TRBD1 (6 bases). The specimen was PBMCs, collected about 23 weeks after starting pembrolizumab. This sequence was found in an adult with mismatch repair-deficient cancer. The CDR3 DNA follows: TGTGCCAGCAGCCGACAGGCATCCCAAGAGACCCAGTACTTC. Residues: CASSRQASQETQYF.